The clone carrying this TCR beta chain has a count of ten or more. Its antigen remains unidentified. Both iRepertoire HTBI primers and Arm-PCR of CDR3 regions were used to build the TCR beta libraries. One entry per CDR3 protein results from TCRdb running MiXCR on the multiplex PCR reads. This table has around 400,000 distinct CDR3 sequences, 15% to 17% appearing once. The entry originates in a study of regulatory T cells in long-lasting Graves disease. Notes on the study in general: Relative to newly diagnosed Graves' patients, persistent ones had lower TCR diversity. The study found TRBV28, TRBJ1-2 and TRBJ2-5 favored in persistent disease.

The CDR3 runs 13 residues. The V end lost 3 bases, the J end lost 0 bases, and 4 bases lay between the germline ends. The time point denotes: newly diagnosed GD, antithyroid drugs for less than 3 months. PBMC RNA served as the TCR library source. Patients were from an endocrinology department in Xi'an, China. The sequencing used peripheral blood mononuclear cells (PBMCs), collected at new diagnosis, from a patient treated with antithyroid drugs. The TCR originated in a female donor with Graves disease. V usage is TRBV12-3 or TRBV12-4 and J usage is TRBJ2-3; D gene uncertain. The CDR3 loop reads CASSLLSTDTQYF. The CDR3 DNA follows: TGTGCCAGCAGTTTGTTAAGCACAGATACGCAGTATTTT.